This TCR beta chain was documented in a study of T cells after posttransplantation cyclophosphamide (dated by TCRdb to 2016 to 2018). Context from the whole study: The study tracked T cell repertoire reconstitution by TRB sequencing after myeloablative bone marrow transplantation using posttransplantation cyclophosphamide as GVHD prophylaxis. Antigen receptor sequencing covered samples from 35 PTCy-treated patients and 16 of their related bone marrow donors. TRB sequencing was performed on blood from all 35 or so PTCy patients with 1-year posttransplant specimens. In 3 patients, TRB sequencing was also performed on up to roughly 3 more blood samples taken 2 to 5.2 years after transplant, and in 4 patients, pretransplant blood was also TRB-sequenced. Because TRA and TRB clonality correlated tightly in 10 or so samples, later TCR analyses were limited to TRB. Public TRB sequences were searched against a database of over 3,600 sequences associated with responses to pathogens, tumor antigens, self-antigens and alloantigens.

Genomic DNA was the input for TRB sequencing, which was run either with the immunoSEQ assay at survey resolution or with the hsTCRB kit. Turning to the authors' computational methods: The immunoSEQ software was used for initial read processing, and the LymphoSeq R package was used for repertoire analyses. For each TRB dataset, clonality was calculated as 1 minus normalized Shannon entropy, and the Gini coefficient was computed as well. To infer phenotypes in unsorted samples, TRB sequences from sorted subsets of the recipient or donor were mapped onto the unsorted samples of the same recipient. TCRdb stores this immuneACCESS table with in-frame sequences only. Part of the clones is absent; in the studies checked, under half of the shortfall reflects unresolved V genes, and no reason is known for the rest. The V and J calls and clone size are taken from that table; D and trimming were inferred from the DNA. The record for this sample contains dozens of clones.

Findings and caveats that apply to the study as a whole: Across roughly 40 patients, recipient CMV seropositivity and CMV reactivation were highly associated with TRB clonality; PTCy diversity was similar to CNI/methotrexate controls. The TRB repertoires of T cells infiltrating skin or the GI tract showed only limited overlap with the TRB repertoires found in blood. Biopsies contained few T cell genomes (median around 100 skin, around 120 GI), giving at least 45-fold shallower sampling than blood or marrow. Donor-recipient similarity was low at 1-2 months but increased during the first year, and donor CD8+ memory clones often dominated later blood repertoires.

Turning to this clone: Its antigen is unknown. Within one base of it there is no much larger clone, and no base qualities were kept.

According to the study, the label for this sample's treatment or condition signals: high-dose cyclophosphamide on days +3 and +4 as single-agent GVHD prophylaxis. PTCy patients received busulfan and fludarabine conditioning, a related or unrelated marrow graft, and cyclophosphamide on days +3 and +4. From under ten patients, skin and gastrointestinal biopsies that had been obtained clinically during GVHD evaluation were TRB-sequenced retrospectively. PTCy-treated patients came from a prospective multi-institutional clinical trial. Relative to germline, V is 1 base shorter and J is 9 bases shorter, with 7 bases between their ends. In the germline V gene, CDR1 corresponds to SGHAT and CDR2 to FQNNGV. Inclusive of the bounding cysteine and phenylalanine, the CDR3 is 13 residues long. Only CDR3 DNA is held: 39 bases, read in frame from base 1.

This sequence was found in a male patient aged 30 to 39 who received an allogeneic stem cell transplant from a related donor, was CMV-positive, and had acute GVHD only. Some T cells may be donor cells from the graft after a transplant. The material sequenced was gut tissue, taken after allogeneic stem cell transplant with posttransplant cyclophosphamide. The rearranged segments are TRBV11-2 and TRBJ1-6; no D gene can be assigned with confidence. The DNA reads TGTGCCAGCAGCTTAGGCTCAGGTTCACCCCTCCACTTT. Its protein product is CASSLGSGSPLHF.